The 20 T cell receptor beta chains given below trace back to one sample, sequenced in a study of blood T cell repertoires in COVID-19. This table comes from immunoSEQ multiplex PCR, and its TCRdb copy is limited to in-frame clones, with some not included. This table has roughly 250,000 clones, approximately 80% appearing once. Sequencing input: peripheral blood. These receptors originate from a woman in her sixties or seventies with acute or convalescent COVID-19.

The chain combines TRBV5-4 with TRBJ1-5; D gene ambiguous. The CDR3 runs to 12 residues. Looked up from germline, CDR1 is SGHNT and CDR2 is YYREEE (reference sequence). The V end lost 0 bases, the J end lost 7 bases, and 5 bases lay between the germline ends. CDR3 loop: CASSLDQQPQHF. The CDR3 DNA follows: TGTGCCAGCAGCTTGGATCAGCAGCCCCAGCATTTT. The variable domain in full, completed from reference TRBV5-4 and TRBJ1-5, reads ETGVTQSPTHLIKTRGQQVTLRCSSQSGHNTVSWYQQALGQGPQFIFQYYREEENGRGNFPPRFSGLQFPNYSSELNVNALELDDSALYLCASSLDQQPQHFGDGTRLSIL.

As regards this clone: Other DNA sequences in the sample encode the same CDR3. This chain links TRBV7-9 with TRBJ2-1; a possible D gene is TRBD2 (6 bases). Germline loops: CDR1 SEHNR, CDR2 FQNEAQ (reference sequence). The V and J ends lost 3 bases and 6 bases respectively, with 9 bases between them. The CDR3 spans 13 residues. CDR3: CASSLAGGNEQFF. The CDR3 bases are TGTGCCAGCAGCTTGGCCGGGGGCAATGAGCAGTTCTTC.

The V call is TRBV5-1, the J call TRBJ2-5; 10 nucleotides line up with TRBD1. Germline V gene lookup returns CDR1 SGHRS and CDR2 YFSETQ. With 3 bases clipped from V and 5 bases from J, the junction kept 7 bases outside the gene matches. The CDR3 is made up of 15 amino acids. The CDR3 reads CASSSLTGGKETQYF. The CDR3 DNA reads TGCGCCAGCAGCTCCTTGACAGGGGGCAAGGAGACCCAGTACTTC. Based on the CDR3 plus reference TRBV5-1 and TRBJ2-5, the full variable domain is KAGVTQTPRYLIKTRGQQVTLSCSPISGHRSVSWYQQTPGQGLQFLFEYFSETQRNKGNFPGRFSGRQFSNSRSEMNVSTLELGDSALYLCASSSLTGGKETQYFGPGTRLLVL.

The gene calls are TRBV27 and TRBJ2-5; 9 bases map to TRBD2. The CDR3 totals 15 residues. J lost 2 bases, V lost 3 bases, and 4 bases had no gene match. The germline gives CDR1 MNHEY, CDR2 SMNVEV (reference sequence). The CDR3 loop reads CASSFKRGVQETQYF. DNA for the CDR3: TGTGCCAGCAGTTTTAAGCGGGGGGTGCAAGAGACCCAGTACTTC.

The rearrangement links TRBV6-5 to TRBJ1-1, with 7 bases aligning to TRBD1. This CDR3 has 11 amino acids. Germline V gives CDR1 MNHEY, CDR2 SVGAGI. Germline trimming cut 4 bases from V and 11 bases from J; bases unmatched to any gene: 4. Written as DNA, the CDR3 is TGTGCCAGCAGTTCGACAGGGTATGCTTTCTTT. Amino acids: CASSSTGYAFF.

The rearrangement uses TRBV7-9 and TRBJ2-6; D perhaps matches TRBD1 (6 bases). The CDR3 is 16 residues long. Germline values: CDR1 SEHNR, CDR2 FQNEAQ (reference sequence). Trimming pared 5 bases from V and 4 bases from J, leaving 15 bases between. CDR3 loop: CASSALQGRGANVLTF. CDR3 in DNA: TGTGCCAGCAGCGCCCTACAGGGAAGAGGGGCCAACGTCCTGACTTTC.

The chain uses TRBV24-1 and TRBJ1-5, with TRBD1 as a possible D gene (5 bases). The CDR3 is made up of 14 amino acids. Germline V gives CDR1 KGHDR, CDR2 SFDVKD. Deletions cut 3 bases from V and 3 bases from J, with 8 bases between. Written as DNA, the CDR3 is TGTGCCACCAGTGATGGGGCGGACAATCAGCCCCAGCATTTT. Protein product: CATSDGADNQPQHF.

This chain uses TRBV30 with TRBJ1-1, with D perhaps matching TRBD1 (6 bases). The ends were cut back, 5 bases at V and 3 bases at J, with 13 bases in the middle. The CDR3 covers 13 residues. Germline CDR1 and CDR2: GTSNPN and SVGIG (reference sequence). CDR3: CAWQGLGHTEAFF. The CDR3 nucleotides read TGTGCCTGGCAGGGGTTAGGTCACACTGAAGCTTTCTTT.

This chain connects TRBV6-1 to TRBJ1-4; the D is unclear. Per germline, CDR1 MNHNS and CDR2 SASEGT. The V end was cut by 3 bases, the J end by 4 bases, with 9 bases between. The CDR3 has 14 amino acids. CDR3 DNA: TGTGCCAGCAGTGATCTCGGGATTAATGAAAAACTGTTTTTT. The encoded protein is CASSDLGINEKLFF.

The chain combines TRBV11-2 with TRBJ1-2, with 7 bases identical to TRBD1. Germline V gene data show CDR1 as SGHAT and CDR2 as FQNNGV. Trimming at V came to 1 base and at J to 5 bases, leaving 4 bases not matched to a gene. There are 14 residues in the CDR3. The CDR3 DNA reads as TGTGCCAGCAGCTTAGGGGGACAGAGATATGGCTACACCTTC. Its protein is CASSLGGQRYGYTF.

The CDR3 DNA sequence: TGTGCCAGCAATTATCTAGCGGGGGGGCCCGGTGAGACCCAGTACTTC. It yields the protein CASNYLAGGPGETQYF. The chain combines TRBV3-1 (or the pseudogene TRBV3-2) with TRBJ2-5, with 12 bases aligning to TRBD2. The CDR3 extends over 16 amino acids. Trimming cost V 7 bases and J 5 bases; bases outside gene matches: 11. Looked up from germline, CDR1 is LGHDT and CDR2 is YNNKEL (reference sequence).

The chain joins TRBV28 to TRBJ1-6, with no clear D. This CDR3 has 14 amino acids. Germline CDR1 is MDHEN and CDR2 is SYDVKM. Trimming took off 7 bases at V and 7 bases at J, with 14 bases between the two ends. CDR3 loop: CASIPEDLNSPLHF. For the CDR3, the DNA is TGTGCCAGCATTCCGGAAGACTTAAATTCACCCCTCCACTTT.

The rearrangement links TRBV5-1 to TRBJ2-1, with D possibly TRBD2 on 7 matching bases. The CDR3 runs 15 residues. Trimming took off 6 bases at V and 0 bases at J, with 13 bases between the two ends. CDR1 and CDR2 (germline): SGHRS, YFSETQ. This CDR3 is CASTGGGGSYNEQFF. In DNA form, the CDR3 reads TGCGCCAGCACCGGGGGAGGGGGCTCCTACAATGAGCAGTTCTTC.

This chain uses TRBV4-1 with TRBJ1-6; possible D gene TRBD1, 6 bases. CDR1 MGHRA and CDR2 YSYEKL come from the germline V gene. This CDR3 is 16 amino acids long. Between the trimmed V and J ends, which lost 4 bases and 7 bases, there was a span of 17 bases. The CDR3, as DNA: TGCGCCAGCAGCCTCGATTGGACAGAGAGCAATTCACCCCTCCACTTT. Its translation: CASSLDWTESNSPLHF.

The chain is built from TRBV5-1 and TRBJ1-4, with 7 bases fitting TRBD1. CDR1 and CDR2 from the germline V gene are SGHRS and YFSETQ. V gave up 4 bases and J gave up 5 bases; unmatched junction bases: 8. This CDR3 region has 15 residues. The CDR3 region is CASSRGGARNEKLFF. CDR3 DNA: TGCGCCAGCAGCCGAGGGGGCGCGAGGAATGAAAAACTGTTTTTT.

The chain couples TRBV30 to TRBJ1-5; 7 positions match TRBD1. V lost 0 bases to trimming and J lost 11 bases; unmatched junction nucleotides: 10. The CDR3 runs 14 residues. Germline assignment: CDR1 GTSNPN and CDR2 SVGIG (reference sequence). CDR3: CAWSVGDSARAQHF. The CDR3 DNA follows: TGTGCCTGGAGTGTAGGGGACAGTGCCAGAGCCCAGCATTTT.

This chain connects TRBV28 to TRBJ1-5; D not certain. The CDR3 runs 14 residues. Between the trimmed V and J ends, which lost 6 bases and 3 bases, there was a span of 12 bases. Per germline, CDR1 MDHEN and CDR2 SYDVKM. Written as DNA, the CDR3 is TGTGCCAGCAGCACGTGGAGTTACAATCAGCCCCAGCATTTT. Amino acids: CASSTWSYNQPQHF.

In the case of this clone: The same CDR3 also results from other DNA sequences found in this sample. The DNA of the CDR3 is TGTGCCAGCTCTTGGGGGCCCCCCTACGAGCAGTACTTC. Residues: CASSWGPPYEQYF. The V gene is TRBV28, the J gene TRBJ2-7, with D maybe TRBD1 (6 bases). The CDR3 extends over 13 amino acids. V was pared by 8 bases and J by 2 bases, with 13 bases between. CDR1 MDHEN and CDR2 SYDVKM come from the germline V gene.

This clone was recorded a few times. The chain carries TRBV5-6 and TRBJ2-7, with D perhaps matching TRBD1 (5 bases). Trimming left V 1 base short and J 4 bases short, with 9 bases between. The germline V gene has CDR1 SGHDT and CDR2 YYEEEE. CDR3 length: 13 residues. CDR3 bases: TGTGCCAGCAGCTTGTGGGGCGGATACGAGCAGTACTTC. Translated, it gives CASSLWGGYEQYF.

The chain is built from TRBV30 and TRBJ1-2; no reliable D call. V dropped 0 bases and J dropped 7 bases, with 6 bases sitting between them. CDR1 and CDR2 from the germline V gene are GTSNPN and SVGIG (reference sequence). There are 11 residues in the CDR3. The CDR3 loop is CAWSVSGGYTF. CDR3 bases: TGTGCCTGGAGTGTCAGCGGTGGCTACACCTTC.